The 22 T cell receptor beta chains given below trace back to one sample, sequenced in a study of cytomegalovirus exposure and HLA in healthy donors (dated by TCRdb to 2016 to 2017). Libraries were built with the immunoSEQ multiplex PCR assay. A mixture of 60 forward primers for TCR Vbeta segments and 13 reverse primers for TCR Jbeta segments was used in the multiplex PCR. In its TCRdb copy, this immuneACCESS table keeps in-frame sequences only and misses some clones. Where compared with another copy, unresolved V genes explain less than half of these, and the others have no known cause. The sample records about 98,000 clones, around 80% of which are singletons. Less than 1.5% of the sample comes from the top ten. Sequences were obtained from PBMCs. All receptors come from a man in his forties or fifties in good health and CMV-seronegative.

This clone has more than one count but fewer than ten. The J gene is TRBJ1-2, the V gene TRBV6-1, with D unresolved. The V gene lost 1 base and the J gene lost 7 bases, with 7 bases spanning the gap. Germline V gene sequence: CDR1 MNHNS, CDR2 SASEGT. The CDR3 sequence is 12 residues long. This CDR3 reads CASSEVYSGYTF. CDR3 DNA sequence: TGTGCCAGCAGTGAAGTTTATTCTGGCTACACCTTC.

The J gene is TRBJ2-5, the V gene TRBV19, with TRBD2 matching over 7 bases. The J segment lost 1 base and the V segment lost 5 bases, leaving 7 bases of the junction unmatched. The V gene's germline CDR1 is LNHDA and CDR2 SQIVND (reference sequence). This CDR3 has 15 residues. The CDR3 sequence is CASSAKGLSQETQYF. The CDR3 coding sequence is TGTGCCAGTAGTGCGAAGGGACTATCCCAAGAGACCCAGTACTTC.

With respect to this clone: One junction end does not reproduce the germline sequence, and a read error may be involved. The chain links TRBV18 to TRBJ1-5, with 8 positions matching TRBD1. Germline V gene data show CDR1 as KGHSH and CDR2 as LQKENI. CDR3 size: 15 residues. The CDR3 spells CASSPGTGSYQPQHF. The CDR3 region has the DNA TGTGCCAGCTCACCCGGGACAGGTAGCTATCAGCCCCAGCATTTT.

The chain joins TRBV20-1 to TRBJ2-2; no definite D call. V lost 3 bases and J lost 4, with 3 bases in between. The CDR3 is made up of 11 amino acids. Germline lookup yields CDR1 DFQATT and CDR2 SNEGSKA (reference sequence). The CDR3 loop is CSASLTGELFF. The CDR3 DNA reads TGCAGTGCTAGTCTCACCGGGGAGCTGTTTTTT.

The rearrangement links TRBV7-2 to TRBJ1-3, with D tentatively TRBD1 (5 bases). The V and J ends lost 3 bases and 0 bases respectively, with 6 bases between them. The CDR3 is 14 residues long. Germline values: CDR1 SGHTA, CDR2 FQGNSA. The CDR3 nucleotides read TGTGCCAGCAGCTTCCAGGGCTCTGGAAACACCATATATTTT. It translates to CASSFQGSGNTIYF.

The chain links TRBV6-1 to TRBJ2-5, with D possibly being TRBD2 (6 bases). Per the germline V gene, CDR1 is MNHNS and CDR2 is SASEGT. The CDR3 loop spans 15 amino acids. V was pared by 6 bases and J by 4 bases, with 18 bases between. The CDR3 sequence: CASSPPVQGGETQYF. The CDR3 DNA sequence: TGTGCCAGCAGCCCACCCGTCCAGGGAGGAGAGACCCAGTACTTC.

The J gene is TRBJ1-2, the V gene TRBV7-2, with D perhaps TRBD1 (6 bases). CDR1 SGHTA and CDR2 FQGNSA come from the germline V gene. Trimming removed 8 bases at V and 6 bases at J, with 19 bases between. This CDR3 has 14 residues. CDR3 bases: TGTGCCAGCCCCTTGCCCGGGGGGGCGCATGGCTACACCTTC. It specifies CASPLPGGAHGYTF.

The rearrangement uses TRBV5-4 and TRBJ1-2, with D possibly matching TRBD1 (6 bases). V was clipped by 2 bases and J by 7 bases, with 24 bases between them. Per germline, CDR1 SGHNT and CDR2 YYREEE (reference sequence). The length of the CDR3 is 17 residues. CDR3 sequence: CASSFMGAWEGPAGYTF. CDR3 in DNA: TGTGCCAGCAGCTTTATGGGGGCCTGGGAGGGACCGGCTGGCTACACCTTC.

V usage is TRBV27 and J usage is TRBJ2-7; D gene unclear. This CDR3 comprises 15 residues. The germline CDR1 and CDR2 sequences are MNHEY and SMNVEV (reference sequence). V shed 2 bases and J shed 1 base, with 12 bases lying between them. The CDR3 spells CASSLQALGSYEQYF. CDR3 DNA: TGTGCCAGCAGTTTACAGGCTCTCGGATCCTACGAGCAGTACTTC.

Worth noting for this clone: This sample includes further DNA sequences coding for the same CDR3. V usage is TRBV6-1 and J usage is TRBJ1-1; D possibly corresponds to TRBD1 (5 bases). Trimming removed 5 bases from V and 11 bases from J, with 15 bases in between. Germline V CDR1 and CDR2: MNHNS, SASEGT. The CDR3 runs 12 residues. This CDR3 reads CASSLQGLGAFF. In DNA, the CDR3 is TGTGCCAGCAGTCTTCAGGGACTGGGGGCTTTCTTT.

V and J are TRBV5-1 and TRBJ2-7; D ambiguous. V was shortened by 4 bases and J by 0 bases, with 11 bases between the two germline ends. CDR1 is SGHRS and CDR2 is YFSETQ in the germline V gene. This CDR3 contains 14 residues. DNA of the CDR3: TGCGCCAGCAGCGTATCTCCGAGCTCCTACGAGCAGTACTTC. As protein: CASSVSPSSYEQYF.

This chain joins TRBV29-1 and TRBJ1-4, with unresolved D. The CDR3 covers 14 residues. CDR1 and CDR2 from the germline V gene are SQVTM and ANQGSEA. V dropped 4 bases and J dropped 2 bases, with 11 bases sitting between them. The CDR3 DNA follows: TGCAGCGTTGTTGTCGGGGTTACTAATGAAAAACTGTTTTTT. Translation: CSVVVGVTNEKLFF.

The genes are TRBV4-3 and TRBJ1-2, with D possibly matching TRBD1 (6 bases). Trimming cost V 1 base and J 4 bases, with 10 bases left between them. The germline gives CDR1 LGHNA, CDR2 YSLEER. CDR3 length equals 14 residues. DNA of the CDR3: TGCGCCAGCAGCCAAGTAACAGGGACCTATGGCTACACCTTC. Translating gives CASSQVTGTYGYTF.

The sample holds one count of this clone. The chain carries TRBV27 and TRBJ2-5; 8 nucleotides line up with TRBD1. The DNA end is a closer match to TRBJ2-7, so the J assignment may be wrong. The CDR3 is 13 residues long. Germline V CDR1 and CDR2: MNHEY, SMNVEV (reference sequence). CDR3 DNA: TGTGCCATCACGGACAGGGCTACCTACGAGCAGTACTTC. It yields the protein CAITDRATYEQYF.

The rearrangement links TRBV7-3 to TRBJ2-6; weak D call: TRBD2 (6 bases). Trimming removed 5 bases at V and 0 bases at J, with 17 bases between. The CDR3 consists of 18 residues. CDR1 and CDR2 (germline): SGHTA, FQGTGA. The CDR3 nucleotides are TGTGCCAGCAGCCAACAAAATGCGGGGTACTCTGGGGCCAACGTCCTGACTTTC. Its protein is CASSQQNAGYSGANVLTF.

The CDR3, as DNA: TGTGCCAGTAGTATCGGACAGCCCAATCAGCCCCAGCATTTT. Protein: CASSIGQPNQPQHF. The chain joins TRBV19 to TRBJ1-5, with D maybe TRBD1 (6 bases). Germline CDR1 and CDR2: LNHDA and SQIVND (reference sequence). The germline V and J ends were trimmed by 3 bases and 3 bases, with 9 bases remaining between them. The CDR3 has 14 amino acids.

This clone was counted a few times. The chain recombines TRBV5-4 with TRBJ2-1; 7 bases are a match to TRBD2. The CDR3 consists of 14 residues. Trimming cost V 4 bases and J 6 bases; bases outside gene matches: 7. Germline values: CDR1 SGHNT, CDR2 YYREEE (reference sequence). This chain's CDR3 is CASSLAKRGNEQFF. The CDR3 region has the DNA TGTGCCAGCAGCCTGGCGAAGCGGGGCAATGAGCAGTTCTTC.

The chain combines TRBV28 with TRBJ1-2; D perhaps matches TRBD1 (5 bases). Between the trimmed V and J ends, which lost 3 bases and 3 bases, there was a span of 11 bases. This CDR3 comprises 14 residues. Per germline, CDR1 MDHEN and CDR2 SYDVKM. CDR3 sequence reads: CASSFPGSDYGYTF. DNA of the CDR3: TGTGCCAGCAGTTTCCCAGGGTCAGACTATGGCTACACCTTC.

This chain joins TRBV19 and TRBJ2-7; possible D gene TRBD1, 5 bases. This CDR3 region has 13 residues. V was cut by 4 bases and J by 4 bases, with 11 bases left in between. Per germline, CDR1 LNHDA and CDR2 SQIVND (reference sequence). The CDR3: CASSSAGRYEQYF. The CDR3 coding sequence is TGTGCCAGTAGTAGTGCAGGGCGATACGAGCAGTACTTC.

This clone appeared a single time. The chain recombines TRBV6-5 with TRBJ2-3; a weak D match, TRBD1 (7 bases). Looked up from germline, CDR1 is MNHEY and CDR2 is SVGAGI. The germline V and J ends were trimmed by 5 bases and 4 bases, with 16 bases remaining between them. The CDR3 runs 15 residues. CDR3 bases: TGTGCCAGCAGTGTGGAGGGGGCGGGTGCAGATACGCAGTATTTT. Protein sequence: CASSVEGAGADTQYF.

The chain recombines TRBV7-8 with TRBJ1-6; perhaps TRBD1 as D (6 bases). In germline, CDR1 is SGHVS, CDR2 FQNEAQ. Trimming shortened V by 5 bases and J by 6 bases, and 11 bases separated the two germline ends. The CDR3 has 14 residues. In DNA form, the CDR3 reads TGTGCCAGCAGCCCCGACAGGACTAATTCACCCCTCCACTTT. Its protein product is CASSPDRTNSPLHF.

The chain joins TRBV5-1 to TRBJ2-3, with 8 bases that match TRBD2. This CDR3 comprises 16 residues. The ends lost 4 bases at V and 5 bases at J; junction bases unmatched: 12. Germline-derived CDR1 and CDR2 are SGHRS and YFSETQ. CDR3 amino acids: CASSSGGQGGIDTQYF. The CDR3 DNA is TGCGCCAGCAGCAGCGGGGGCCAAGGGGGGATAGATACGCAGTATTTT.